The rows below give T cell receptor beta chains drawn from one sample of a study of blood T cell repertoires in COVID-19. Assay: immunoSEQ multiplex PCR; the TCRdb copy retains only in-frame clones and omits some. The profile shows approximately 200,000 clones, about 80% of them singletons. Sequencing used peripheral blood. All receptors derive from a human donor with acute or convalescent COVID-19. The donor label of this sample is uncertain. Each CDR3 is given with its conserved first and last residue. D genes are given only for firm matches. Size is stated for part of the rows, as once, few or many counts, or as a class when the clone is expanded.

j_gene,d_gene,v_gene,abundance,CDR3aa,CDR3nt
TRBJ2-1,NA,TRBV3-1/TRBV3-2,NA,CASSQEGASAYNEQFF,TGTGCCAGCAGCCAAGAAGGGGCTAGCGCCTACAATGAGCAGTTCTTC
TRBJ1-6,NA,TRBV28,few,CASKPGSFSPLHF,TGTGCCAGCAAACCAGGCAGTTTTTCACCCCTCCACTTT
TRBJ2-1,NA,TRBV5-1,NA,CASSLIIQGGEQFF,TGCGCCAGCAGCTTGATAATTCAAGGAGGGGAGCAGTTCTTC
TRBJ2-1,NA,TRBV10-3,NA,CAISDQRSYNEQFF,TGTGCCATCAGTGATCAGCGCTCCTACAATGAGCAGTTCTTC
TRBJ2-5,TRBD1,TRBV30,NA,CAWSGDRGPVGTQYF,TGTGCCTGGAGTGGGGACAGGGGTCCGGTAGGGACCCAGTACTTC
TRBJ1-3,NA,TRBV3-1/TRBV3-2,NA,CASSQGGSGNTIYF,TGTGCCAGCAGCCAAGGAGGTTCTGGAAACACCATATATTTT
TRBJ2-7,NA,TRBV29-1,NA,CSFSYSDEQYF,TGCAGCTTTTCGTACAGTGACGAGCAGTACTTC
TRBJ1-5,NA,TRBV5-5,once,CASSLAGSNQPQHF,TGTGCCAGCAGCTTGGCAGGTAGCAATCAGCCCCAGCATTTT
TRBJ2-7,TRBD1,TRBV7-2,NA,CASSRDSTTYEQYF,TGTGCCAGCAGCCGGGACAGTACAACCTACGAGCAGTACTTC
TRBJ1-6,TRBD1,TRBV18,NA,CASTTGDHSPLHF,TGTGCCAGTACGACAGGGGATCACTCACCCCTCCACTTT
TRBJ1-1,TRBD1,TRBV11-2,NA,CASSVTGNAEAFF,TGTGCCAGCAGCGTGACAGGGAACGCTGAAGCTTTCTTT
TRBJ2-2,NA,TRBV5-6,NA,CASSPIADPNTGELFF,TGTGCCAGCAGCCCTATAGCGGATCCGAACACCGGGGAGCTGTTTTTT
TRBJ2-7,TRBD1,TRBV6-5,NA,CASRMATGASYEQYF,TGTGCCAGCAGGATGGCGACAGGGGCTTCCTACGAGCAGTACTTC
TRBJ2-2,NA,TRBV30,NA,CAWTTGSGELFF,TGTGCCTGGACAACAGGGTCCGGGGAGCTGTTTTTT
TRBJ1-1,NA,TRBV5-4,NA,CASSFGTTEAFF,TGTGCCAGCAGCTTTGGGACAACTGAAGCTTTCTTT
TRBJ2-5,NA,TRBV19,NA,CASSIVFSGTQYF,TGTGCCAGTAGTATAGTCTTCAGTGGGACCCAGTACTTC
TRBJ1-2,TRBD1,TRBV4-2,NA,CASSSSGQVGYTF,TGTGCCAGCAGCTCTTCCGGACAGGTTGGCTACACCTTC
TRBJ2-7,TRBD2,TRBV3-1/TRBV3-2,NA,CASSPFRASGSYEQYF,TGTGCCAGCAGCCCCTTCAGAGCTAGCGGGAGCTACGAGCAGTACTTC
TRBJ1-6,TRBD1,TRBV30,NA,CAWRTGGSDSPLHF,TGTGCCTGGAGGACAGGGGGCTCGGATTCACCCCTCCACTTT
TRBJ2-5,NA,TRBV5-1,NA,CASSLVGVGETQYF,TGCGCCAGCAGCTTGGTAGGGGTTGGGGAGACCCAGTACTTC
TRBJ2-1,TRBD2,TRBV18,few,CASSPGLAGYNEQFF,TGTGCCAGCTCACCGGGGCTAGCGGGTTACAATGAGCAGTTCTTC
TRBJ1-1,TRBD1,TRBV6-5,NA,CASSRQGWDTEAFF,TGTGCCAGCAGTCGACAGGGTTGGGACACTGAAGCTTTCTTT
TRBJ2-7,TRBD2,TRBV5-4,NA,CASSPGSGSSYEQYF,TGTGCCAGCAGCCCTGGTAGCGGGTCGTCCTACGAGCAGTACTTC
TRBJ1-1,NA,TRBV5-5,NA,CASSLANTEAFF,TGTGCCAGCAGCTTGGCTAACACTGAAGCTTTCTTT
TRBJ2-3,NA,TRBV7-9,NA,CASLGGPEVDTQYF,TGTGCCAGCTTAGGCGGGCCGGAGGTAGATACGCAGTATTTT
TRBJ2-1,TRBD2,TRBV7-3,NA,CASRLTGSGSSYNEQFF,TGTGCCAGCAGATTGACGGGTAGCGGGAGTTCCTACAATGAGCAGTTCTTC
TRBJ2-7,NA,TRBV7-2,once,CASSRQGQGYEQYF,TGTGCCAGCAGCCGTCAGGGGCAGGGCTACGAGCAGTACTTC
TRBJ2-5,NA,TRBV5-4,NA,CASSFGQTTQETQYF,TGTGCCAGCAGCTTTGGACAGACCACACAAGAGACCCAGTACTTC
TRBJ2-2,TRBD1,TRBV9,NA,CASSADRANTGELFF,TGTGCCAGCAGCGCAGACAGGGCGAACACCGGGGAGCTGTTTTTT
TRBJ1-2,TRBD1,TRBV7-9,NA,CASSLASGQASYGYTF,TGTGCCAGCAGCTTAGCGTCGGGACAGGCATCTTATGGCTACACCTTC
TRBJ1-4,NA,TRBV29-1,NA,CSVSRDSATNEKLFF,TGCAGCGTTTCAAGGGACTCTGCAACTAATGAAAAACTGTTTTTT
TRBJ2-5,TRBD2,TRBV30,NA,CAWRLAASVSQYF,TGTGCCTGGAGACTAGCGGCCTCGGTGTCCCAGTACTTC
TRBJ1-2,NA,TRBV19,once,CASSINHEARYGYTF,TGTGCCAGTAGTATCAATCATGAGGCCCGGTATGGCTACACCTTC
TRBJ2-3,NA,TRBV5-4,NA,CASSLGQLSTDTQYF,TGTGCCAGCAGCTTGGGCCAACTCAGCACAGATACGCAGTATTTT
TRBJ2-3,NA,TRBV24-1,few,CATSDSGGGDTQYF,TGTGCCACCAGTGACTCCGGGGGTGGCGATACGCAGTATTTT
TRBJ2-5,TRBD2,TRBV7-2,NA,CASSFGAGGLETQYF,TGTGCCAGCAGCTTTGGGGCGGGAGGGTTGGAGACCCAGTACTTC
TRBJ1-3,NA,TRBV5-1,few,CASSLGTVTGNTIYF,TGCGCCAGCAGCTTGGGTACGGTTACTGGAAACACCATATATTTT
TRBJ1-2,TRBD1,TRBV11-2,NA,CASSPGQGAYGYTF,TGTGCCAGCAGCCCTGGACAGGGAGCCTATGGCTACACCTTC
TRBJ2-1,TRBD2,TRBV11-2,NA,CASSWLASGRANEQFF,TGTGCCAGCAGCTGGCTGGCTAGCGGGAGGGCCAATGAGCAGTTCTTC
TRBJ1-1,NA,TRBV21-1,NA,CASSKAGQGDTEAFF,TGTGCCAGCAGCAAAGCAGGGCAGGGGGACACTGAAGCTTTCTTT
TRBJ2-1,TRBD1,TRBV11-3,few,CASSLYGQGPFNEQFF,TGTGCCAGCAGCTTGTACGGACAGGGGCCTTTCAATGAGCAGTTCTTC
TRBJ2-7,TRBD1,TRBV19,NA,CASSIGQVSYEQYF,TGTGCCAGTAGTATTGGACAGGTCTCCTACGAGCAGTACTTC
TRBJ1-5,TRBD1,TRBV28,NA,CASSSGQGRTQPQHF,TGTGCCAGCAGCTCCGGACAGGGAAGGACTCAGCCCCAGCATTTT
TRBJ2-2,NA,TRBV27,NA,CASSPNRVTGELFF,TGTGCCAGCAGTCCTAACAGGGTCACCGGGGAGCTGTTTTTT
TRBJ2-1,TRBD2,TRBV7-2,NA,CASGFGRARREQFF,TGTGCCAGCGGATTCGGGAGGGCCAGGCGTGAGCAGTTCTTC
TRBJ1-3,NA,TRBV24-1,NA,CATSGAESGNTIYF,TGTGCCACCAGTGGCGCGGAGTCTGGAAACACCATATATTTT
TRBJ2-7,TRBD1,TRBV23-1,NA,CASSQPTGDEQYF,TGCGCCAGCAGTCAACCGACAGGGGACGAGCAGTACTTC
TRBJ2-7,NA,TRBV4-3,NA,CASSQRPGDEQYF,TGCGCCAGCAGCCAACGTCCGGGGGACGAGCAGTACTTC
TRBJ1-2,NA,TRBV9,NA,CASSVGQSYGYTF,TGTGCCAGCAGCGTAGGACAGTCCTATGGCTACACCTTC
TRBJ1-1,NA,TRBV30,NA,CAWSTAQMNTEAFF,TGTGCCTGGAGTACCGCCCAGATGAACACTGAAGCTTTCTTT
TRBJ2-1,TRBD2,TRBV30,NA,CAYRLAGGNEQFF,TGTGCCTATAGACTAGCGGGGGGCAATGAGCAGTTCTTC
TRBJ1-1,NA,TRBV6-5,NA,CASRSSSLNTEAFF,TGTGCCAGCAGGTCATCTAGCCTGAACACTGAAGCTTTCTTT
TRBJ2-1,TRBD2,TRBV7-9,NA,CASSSQLAGGHGEQFF,TGTGCCAGCAGCTCTCAACTAGCGGGAGGGCACGGTGAGCAGTTCTTC
TRBJ2-7,TRBD1,TRBV5-5,NA,CASSLAGTASYEQYF,TGTGCCAGCAGCTTGGCAGGGACAGCCTCCTACGAGCAGTACTTC
TRBJ1-2,NA,TRBV10-3,NA,CAISQAPTPNYGYTF,TGTGCCATCAGTCAGGCACCAACACCTAACTATGGCTACACCTTC
TRBJ2-3,TRBD2,TRBV7-2,NA,CASSLALAGAGDTQYF,TGTGCCAGCAGCTTAGCTCTAGCGGGAGCGGGAGATACGCAGTATTTT
TRBJ2-3,TRBD2,TRBV10-2,NA,CASSETPSGRSTDTQYF,TGCGCCAGCAGTGAGACCCCAAGCGGGAGAAGCACAGATACGCAGTATTTT
TRBJ2-1,TRBD2,TRBV19,NA,CASSMGGTAARVGNEQFF,TGTGCCAGTAGTATGGGAGGGACTGCAGCGAGGGTCGGCAATGAGCAGTTCTTC